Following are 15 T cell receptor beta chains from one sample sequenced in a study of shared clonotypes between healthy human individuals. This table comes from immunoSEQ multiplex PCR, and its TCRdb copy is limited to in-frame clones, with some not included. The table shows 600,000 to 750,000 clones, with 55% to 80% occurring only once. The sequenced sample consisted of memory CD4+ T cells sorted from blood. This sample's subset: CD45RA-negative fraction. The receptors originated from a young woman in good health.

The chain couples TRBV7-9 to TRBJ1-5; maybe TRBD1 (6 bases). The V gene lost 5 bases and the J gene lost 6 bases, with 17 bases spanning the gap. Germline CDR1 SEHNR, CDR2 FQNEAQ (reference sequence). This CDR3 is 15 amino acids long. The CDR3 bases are TGTGCCAGCAGCCCCCCCGGGGGCCGGGGTCAGCCCCAGCATTTT. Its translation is CASSPPGGRGQPQHF.

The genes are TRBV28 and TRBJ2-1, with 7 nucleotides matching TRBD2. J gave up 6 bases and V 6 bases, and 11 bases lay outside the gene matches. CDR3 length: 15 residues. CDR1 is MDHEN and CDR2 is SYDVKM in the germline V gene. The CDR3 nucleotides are TGTGCCAGCAGCATCAGCGGGGTTGTTCGCAATGAGCAGTTCTTC. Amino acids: CASSISGVVRNEQFF. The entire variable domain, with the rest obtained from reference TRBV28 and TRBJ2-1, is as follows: DVKVTQSSRYLVKRTGEKVFLECVQDMDHENMFWYRQDPGLGLRLIYFSYDVKMKEKGDIPEGYSVSREKKERFSLILESASTNQTSMYLCASSISGVVRNEQFFGPGTRLTVL.

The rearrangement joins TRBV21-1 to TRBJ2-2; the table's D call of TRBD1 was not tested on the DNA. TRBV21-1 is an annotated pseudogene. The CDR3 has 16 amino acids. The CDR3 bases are TGTGCCAGCAGCGCAACGGACAGGGCCCACACCGGGGAGCTGTTTTTT. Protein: CASSATDRAHTGELFF.

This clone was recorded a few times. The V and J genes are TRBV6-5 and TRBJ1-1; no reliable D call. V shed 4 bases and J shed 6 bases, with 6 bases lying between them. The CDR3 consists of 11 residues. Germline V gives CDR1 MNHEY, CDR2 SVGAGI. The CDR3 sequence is CASSSGAEAFF. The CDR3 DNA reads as TGTGCCAGCAGTTCCGGGGCTGAAGCTTTCTTT.

In DNA, the CDR3 is TGTGCCATCAGTGGTTCCAGGGGAAAAGAGACCCAGTACTTC. Translating it yields CAISGSRGKETQYF. The gene calls are TRBV10-3 and TRBJ2-5; the D gene is possibly TRBD1 (6 bases). V lost 4 bases, J lost 3 bases, and 12 bases lay in between. Germline loops: CDR1 ENHRY, CDR2 SYGVKD. This CDR3 region has 14 residues.

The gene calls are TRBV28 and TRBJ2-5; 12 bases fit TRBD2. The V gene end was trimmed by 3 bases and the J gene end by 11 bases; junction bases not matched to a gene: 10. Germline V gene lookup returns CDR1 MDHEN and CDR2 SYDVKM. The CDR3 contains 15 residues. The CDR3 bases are TGTGCCAGCAGTTTTCTACTAGCGGGAGGTAGAGAGCAGTACTTC. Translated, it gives CASSFLLAGGREQYF.

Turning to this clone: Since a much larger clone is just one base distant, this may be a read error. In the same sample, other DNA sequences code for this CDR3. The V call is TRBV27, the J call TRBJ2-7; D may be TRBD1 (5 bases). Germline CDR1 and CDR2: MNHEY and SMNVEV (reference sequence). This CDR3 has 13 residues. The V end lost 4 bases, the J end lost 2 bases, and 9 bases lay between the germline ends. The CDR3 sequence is CASSSRETYEQYF. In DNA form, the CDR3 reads TGTGCCAGCAGTTCCAGGGAAACCTACGAGCAGTACTTC.

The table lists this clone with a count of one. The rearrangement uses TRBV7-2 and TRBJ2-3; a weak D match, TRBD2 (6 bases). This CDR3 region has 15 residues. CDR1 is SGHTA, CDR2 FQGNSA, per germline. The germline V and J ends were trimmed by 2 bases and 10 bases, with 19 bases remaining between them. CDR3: CASSLMGGRLASQYF. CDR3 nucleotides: TGTGCCAGCAGCTTAATGGGGGGAAGGCTAGCATCGCAGTATTTT. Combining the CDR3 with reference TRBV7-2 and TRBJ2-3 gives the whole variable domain GAGVSQSPSNKVTEKGKDVELRCDPISGHTALYWYRQSLGQGLEFLIYFQGNSAPDKSGLPSDRFSAERTGGSVSTLTIQRTQQEDSAVYLCASSLMGGRLASQYFGPGTRLTVL.

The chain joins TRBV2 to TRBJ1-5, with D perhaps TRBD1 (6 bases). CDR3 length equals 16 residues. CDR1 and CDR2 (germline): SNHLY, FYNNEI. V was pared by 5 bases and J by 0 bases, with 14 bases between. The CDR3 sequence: CASSTLGGNSNQPQHF. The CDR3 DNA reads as TGTGCCAGCAGTACACTCGGGGGCAATAGCAATCAGCCCCAGCATTTT. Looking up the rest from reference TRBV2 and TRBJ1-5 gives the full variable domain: EPEVTQTPSHQVTQMGQEVILRCVPISNHLYFYWYRQILGQKVEFLVSFYNNEISEKSEIFDDQFSVERPDGSNFTLKIRSTKLEDSAMYFCASSTLGGNSNQPQHFGDGTRLSIL.

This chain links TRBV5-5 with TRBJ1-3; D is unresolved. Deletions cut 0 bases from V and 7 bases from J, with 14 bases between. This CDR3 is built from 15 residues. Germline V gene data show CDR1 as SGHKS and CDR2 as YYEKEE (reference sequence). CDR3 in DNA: TGTGCCAGCAGCTTGGTGGGCCCACCCGGGAACACCATATATTTT. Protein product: CASSLVGPPGNTIYF.

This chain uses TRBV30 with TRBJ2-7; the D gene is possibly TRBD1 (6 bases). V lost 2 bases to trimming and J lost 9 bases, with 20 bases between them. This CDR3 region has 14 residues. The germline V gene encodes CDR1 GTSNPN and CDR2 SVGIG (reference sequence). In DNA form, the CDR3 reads TGTGCCTGGAGTCAGTCCAGGGGACATAGAGGGCAGTACTTC. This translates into CAWSQSRGHRGQYF.

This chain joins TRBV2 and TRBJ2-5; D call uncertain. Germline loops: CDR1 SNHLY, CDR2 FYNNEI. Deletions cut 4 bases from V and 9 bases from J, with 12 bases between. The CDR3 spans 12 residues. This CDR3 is CASSGQMLAQYF. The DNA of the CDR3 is TGTGCCAGCAGTGGGCAAATGCTGGCCCAGTACTTC. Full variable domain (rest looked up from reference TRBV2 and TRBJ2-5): EPEVTQTPSHQVTQMGQEVILRCVPISNHLYFYWYRQILGQKVEFLVSFYNNEISEKSEIFDDQFSVERPDGSNFTLKIRSTKLEDSAMYFCASSGQMLAQYFGPGTRLLVL.

CDR3 coding DNA: TGTGCCAGCAGCGCGCCAGCGGGAGGGCCCTACAATGAGCAGTTCTTC. Translation: CASSAPAGGPYNEQFF. J is TRBJ2-1 and V is TRBV11-2; 10 bases are a match to TRBD2. CDR1 and CDR2 (germline): SGHAT, FQNNGV. Germline trimming cut 5 bases from V and 2 bases from J; bases unmatched to any gene: 6. The CDR3 is 16 amino acids.

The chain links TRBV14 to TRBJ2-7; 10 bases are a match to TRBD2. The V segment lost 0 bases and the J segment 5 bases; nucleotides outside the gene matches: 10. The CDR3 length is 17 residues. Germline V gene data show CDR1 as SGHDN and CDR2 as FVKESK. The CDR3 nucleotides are TGTGCCAGCAGCCAAGAAAGGGAACTAGCGGGAATCCACGAGCAGTACTTC. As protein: CASSQERELAGIHEQYF.

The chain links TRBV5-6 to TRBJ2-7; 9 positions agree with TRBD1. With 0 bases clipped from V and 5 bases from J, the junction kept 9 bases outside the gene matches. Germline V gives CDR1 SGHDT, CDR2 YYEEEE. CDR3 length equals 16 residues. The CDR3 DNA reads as TGTGCCAGCAGCTTGGGGTATGCGGGACAGGGCGACGAGCAGTACTTC. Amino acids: CASSLGYAGQGDEQYF.